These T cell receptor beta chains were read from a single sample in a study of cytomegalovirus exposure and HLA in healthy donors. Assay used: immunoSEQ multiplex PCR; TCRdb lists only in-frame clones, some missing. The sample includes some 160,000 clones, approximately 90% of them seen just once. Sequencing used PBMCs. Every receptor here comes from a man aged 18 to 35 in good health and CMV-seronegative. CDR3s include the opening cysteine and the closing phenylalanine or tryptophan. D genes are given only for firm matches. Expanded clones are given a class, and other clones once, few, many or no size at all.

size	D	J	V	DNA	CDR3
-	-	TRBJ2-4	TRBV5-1	TGCGCCAGCAGCTTGGTACTTGGGGGGGCCAAAAACATTCAGTACTTC	CASSLVLGGAKNIQYF
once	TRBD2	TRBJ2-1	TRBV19	TGTGCCAGTAGTACTAAGGCGGGGGGATACTACAATGAGCAGTTCTTC	CASSTKAGGYYNEQFF
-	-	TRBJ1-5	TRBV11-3	TGTGCCAGCAGCTTGACTGGCAATCAGCCCCAGCATTTT	CASSLTGNQPQHF
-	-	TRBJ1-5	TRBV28	TGTGCCAGCAGTCCCCCGGGGGGGCAAGGTCAGCCCCAGCATTTT	CASSPPGGQGQPQHF
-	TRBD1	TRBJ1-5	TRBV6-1	TGTGCCAGCAGACTACAGGGGGCGCAGAACCAGCCCCAGCATTTT	CASRLQGAQNQPQHF
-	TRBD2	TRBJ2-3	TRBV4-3	TGCGCCAGCAGCCAAGATGGGGCGGGAGGGCCCGGTACGCAGTATTTT	CASSQDGAGGPGTQYF
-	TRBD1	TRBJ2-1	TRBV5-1	TGCGCCAGCAGCCCATCGGACAGGGCCTACAATGAGCAGTTCTTC	CASSPSDRAYNEQFF
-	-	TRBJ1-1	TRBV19	TGTGCCAGTAGTAGTAAGTCAACGAACAGGATTCTGGCTGAAGCTTTCTTT	CASSSKSTNRILAEAFF
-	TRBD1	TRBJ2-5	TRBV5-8	TGTGCCAGCAGCTTGTATGGGACAGTCCAAGAGACCCAGTACTTC	CASSLYGTVQETQYF
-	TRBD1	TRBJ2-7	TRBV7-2	TGTGCCAGCAGCTTAGGACTGCGGCAAGGACAGGAATCCTACGAGCAGTACTTC	CASSLGLRQGQESYEQYF
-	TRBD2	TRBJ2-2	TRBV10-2	TGCGCCAGCAGCCTCATAGCGGGAGGGCCTAACACCGGGGAGCTGTTTTTT	CASSLIAGGPNTGELFF
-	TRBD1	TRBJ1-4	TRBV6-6	TGTGCCAGCAGCAAGGGACAGTTTAATGAAAAACTGTTTTTT	CASSKGQFNEKLFF
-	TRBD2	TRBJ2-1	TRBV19	TGTGCCAGTAGTATTTGGGGGGGACCCGCCAATGAGCAGTTCTTC	CASSIWGGPANEQFF
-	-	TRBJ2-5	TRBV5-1	TGCGCCAGCAGCCTGCCAGGGCAAGAGACCCAGTACTTC	CASSLPGQETQYF
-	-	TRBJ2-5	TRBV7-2	TGTGCCAGCAGCTTGAGTATCCAAGAGACCCAGTACTTC	CASSLSIQETQYF
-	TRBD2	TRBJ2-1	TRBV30	TGTGCCTGGAGAGCCCTAGGGCGGGGGGGCTACAATGAGCAGTTCTTC	CAWRALGRGGYNEQFF
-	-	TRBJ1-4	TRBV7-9	TGTGCCAGCAGCTGGGGGGACCCGACTAATGAAAAACTGTTTTTT	CASSWGDPTNEKLFF
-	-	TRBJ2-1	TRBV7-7	TGTGCCAGCAGCCCCCTCAGGGGAGGGGGTGAGCAGTTCTTC	CASSPLRGGGEQFF
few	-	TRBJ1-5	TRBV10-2	TGCGCCAGCAGTGAGGGGGTCTCAAGGGGGTATAGCAATCAGCCCCAGCATTTT	CASSEGVSRGYSNQPQHF
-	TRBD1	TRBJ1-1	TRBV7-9	TGTGCCAGCAGTAGCCGGGACAGGAACACTGAAGCTTTCTTT	CASSSRDRNTEAFF
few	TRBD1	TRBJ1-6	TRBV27	TGTGCCAGCAGTGGGACAGGGGTGGTTTCACCCCTCCACTTT	CASSGTGVVSPLHF
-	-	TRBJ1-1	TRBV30	TGTGCCTGGTTTTGGGGGCGTGAGAGTGAAGCTTTCTTT	CAWFWGRESEAFF
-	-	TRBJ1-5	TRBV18	TGTGCCAGCTCACGCGGGCAGGATCAGCCCCAGCATTTT	CASSRGQDQPQHF
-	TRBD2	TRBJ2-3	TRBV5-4	TGTGCCAGCAGACTCTTAGCGGGCACCACAGATACGCAGTATTTT	CASRLLAGTTDTQYF
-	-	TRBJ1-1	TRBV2	TGTGCCAGCAGCACCCAGGGTTTCAACACTGAAGCTTTCTTT	CASSTQGFNTEAFF
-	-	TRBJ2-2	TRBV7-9	TGTGCCAGCAGCTTAGGGGCAAACACCGGGGAGCTGTTTTTT	CASSLGANTGELFF
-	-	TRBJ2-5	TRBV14	TGTGCCAGCAGCCAAGAAAGAGGGGCTAGCGTGCTGTTCCGGGAGACCCAGTACTTC	CASSQERGASVLFRETQYF
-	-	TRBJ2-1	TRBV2	TGTGCCAGCAAGGAGCGGATCCGGGTTGAAAATGAGCAGTTCTTC	CASKERIRVENEQFF
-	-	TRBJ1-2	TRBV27	TGTGCCAGCAGTTCCGAGAGGGAGGGAGATGGCTACACCTTC	CASSSEREGDGYTF
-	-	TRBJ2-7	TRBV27	TGTGCCAGCAGCCCGAGACAGCAGGCCCCCTACGAGCAGTACTTC	CASSPRQQAPYEQYF
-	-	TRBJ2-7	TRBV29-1	TGCAGCGCTGGGAGCTCCTACGAGCAGTACTTC	CSAGSSYEQYF
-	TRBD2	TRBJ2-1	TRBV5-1	TGCGCCAGCAGTCGGGGGGGATACAATGAGCAGTTCTTC	CASSRGGYNEQFF
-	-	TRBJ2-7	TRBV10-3	TGTGCCATCAGTGGTACAGGGAAATCTTACGAGCAGTACTTC	CAISGTGKSYEQYF
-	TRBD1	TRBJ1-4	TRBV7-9	TGTGCCAGCAGCTCTCTAGGGACAGGGGAAGAAAAACTGTTTTTT	CASSSLGTGEEKLFF
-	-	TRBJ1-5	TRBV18	TGTGCCAGCTCACAGGGGTTCGGCAATCAGCCCCAGCATTTT	CASSQGFGNQPQHF
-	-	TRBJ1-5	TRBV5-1	TGCGCCAGCAGCCCCGGAGACAGAAGCAATCAGCCCCAGCATTTT	CASSPGDRSNQPQHF